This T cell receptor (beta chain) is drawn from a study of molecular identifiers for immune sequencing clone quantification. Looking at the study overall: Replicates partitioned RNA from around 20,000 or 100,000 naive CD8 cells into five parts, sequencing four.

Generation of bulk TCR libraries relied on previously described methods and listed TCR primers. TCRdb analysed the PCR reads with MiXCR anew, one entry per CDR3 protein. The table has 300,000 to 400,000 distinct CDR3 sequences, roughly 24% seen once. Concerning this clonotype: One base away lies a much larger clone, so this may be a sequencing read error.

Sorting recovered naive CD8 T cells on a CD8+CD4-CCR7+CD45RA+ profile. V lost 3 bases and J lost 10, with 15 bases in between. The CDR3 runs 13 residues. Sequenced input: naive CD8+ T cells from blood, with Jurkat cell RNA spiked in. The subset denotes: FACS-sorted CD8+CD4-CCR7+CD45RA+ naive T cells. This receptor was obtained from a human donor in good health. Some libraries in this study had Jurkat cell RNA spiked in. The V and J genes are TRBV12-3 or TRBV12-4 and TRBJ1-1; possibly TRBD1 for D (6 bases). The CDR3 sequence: CASSLATGGGAFF. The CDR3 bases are TGTGCCAGCAGTTTGGCGACAGGTGGAGGAGCTTTCTTT.